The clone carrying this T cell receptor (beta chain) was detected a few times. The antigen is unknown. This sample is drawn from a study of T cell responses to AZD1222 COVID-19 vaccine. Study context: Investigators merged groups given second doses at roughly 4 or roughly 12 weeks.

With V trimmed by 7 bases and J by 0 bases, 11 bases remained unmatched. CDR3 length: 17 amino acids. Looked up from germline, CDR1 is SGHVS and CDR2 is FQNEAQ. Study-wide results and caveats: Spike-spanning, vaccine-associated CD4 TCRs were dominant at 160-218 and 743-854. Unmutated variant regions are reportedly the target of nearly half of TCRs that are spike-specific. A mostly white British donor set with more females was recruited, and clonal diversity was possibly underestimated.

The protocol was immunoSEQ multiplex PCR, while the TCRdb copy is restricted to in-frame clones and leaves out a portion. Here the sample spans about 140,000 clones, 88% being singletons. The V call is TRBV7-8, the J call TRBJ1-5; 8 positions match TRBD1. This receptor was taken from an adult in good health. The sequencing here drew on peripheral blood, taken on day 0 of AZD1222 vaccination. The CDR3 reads CASNPGGLRDSNQPQHF. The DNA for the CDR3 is TGTGCCAGCAACCCAGGGGGCCTGCGGGATAGCAATCAGCCCCAGCATTTT.